One sample yielded the 11 T cell receptor beta chains listed below, sequenced in a study of Graves' ophthalmopathy and Graves' hyperthyroidism. RNA transcripts served as template for amplifying TCR beta CDR3 sequences. First-round RT-PCR with HTBI primers preceded a second-round multiplex PCR. TCRdb used MiXCR to reprocess the multiplex PCR reads, holding one entry per CDR3 protein. The sample has about 740,000 distinct CDR3 sequences, 40% seen once. Sequencing used peripheral blood. These receptor sequences come from an adult man with Graves' ophthalmopathy.

The chain joins TRBV7-2 to TRBJ2-7; possibly TRBD2 for D (6 bases). The germline gives CDR1 SGHTA, CDR2 FQGNSA. The CDR3 has 17 residues. V was trimmed by 1 base and J by 1 base, leaving 17 bases between them. The CDR3 DNA is TGTGCCAGCAGCTTAGGGGTTCTAGCGAGAACATCCTACGAGCAGTACTTC. It specifies CASSLGVLARTSYEQYF.

This clonotype was seen more than once but under ten times. This sequence joins TRBV20-1 and TRBJ1-5; D is perhaps TRBD1 (6 bases). CDR1 is DFQATT and CDR2 is SNEGSKA in the germline V gene (reference sequence). The germline V and J ends were trimmed by 0 bases and 4 bases, with 16 bases remaining between them. The CDR3 loop spans 16 amino acids. For the CDR3, the DNA is TGCAGTGCTAGAGAAGCAGGGGCGGCGCAAAATCAGCCCCAGCATTTT. The encoded protein is CSAREAGAAQNQPQHF.

Many counts were recorded for this clonotype. This CDR3 reads CASSLEEGAYDEAFF. CDR3 coding DNA: TGTGCCAGCAGCTTAGAGGAGGGGGCGTACGATGAAGCTTTCTTT. The V call is TRBV7-9, the J call TRBJ1-1; 7 nucleotides align to TRBD1. The CDR3 has 15 residues. Per the germline V gene, CDR1 is SEHNR and CDR2 is FQNEAQ (reference sequence). Trimming at V came to 1 base and at J to 7 bases, leaving 9 bases not matched to a gene.

To note about this clonotype: Mismatch with germline at one junction end may stem from a read error. The CDR3 here is CASGEQGGVEETQHF. The CDR3 nucleotides are TGTGCCAGCGGAGAACAGGGGGGGGTAGAAGAGACCCAGCACTTC. V and J are TRBV11-1 and TRBJ2-5, with D tentatively TRBD1 (8 bases). CDR1 SGHAT and CDR2 FQDESV come from the germline V gene (reference sequence). CDR3 length equals 15 residues. Variable domain in full (rest from reference TRBV11-1 and TRBJ2-5): EAEVAQSPRYKITEKSQAVAFWCDPISGHATLYWYRQILGQGPELLVQFQDESVVDDSQLPKDRFSAERLKGVDSTLKIQPAELGDSAMYLCASGEQGGVEETQHFGPGTRLLVL.

The V and J genes are TRBV20-1 and TRBJ2-6; D gene uncertain. Germline values: CDR1 DFQATT, CDR2 SNEGSKA (reference sequence). V was cut by 3 bases and J by 2 bases, with 8 bases left in between. The CDR3 spans 14 residues. CDR3 amino acids: CSASEQTGANVLTF. The DNA for the CDR3 is TGCAGTGCTAGTGAACAAACTGGGGCCAACGTCCTGACTTTC.

The chain links TRBV29-1 to TRBJ2-7; D tentatively fits TRBD1 or TRBD2 (5 bases each). This CDR3 has 11 residues. Trimming removed 8 bases at V and 1 base at J, with 9 bases between. The germline V gene encodes CDR1 SQVTM and CDR2 ANQGSEA. The CDR3 loop is CSLWGSYEQYF. CDR3 bases: TGCAGCTTATGGGGGTCCTACGAGCAGTACTTC.

This clonotype was observed at least ten times. The CDR3 DNA follows: TGTGCCAGCAGCTTAGGGGACAAGACCATTAATGAAAAACTGTTTTTT. Amino acid sequence: CASSLGDKTINEKLFF. V is TRBV7-9 and J is TRBJ1-4, with D possibly TRBD1 on 6 matching bases. CDR3 size: 16 residues. CDR1 and CDR2 from the germline V gene are SEHNR and FQNEAQ (reference sequence). Trimming cost V 1 base and J 4 bases, with 13 bases left between them. The variable domain in full, completed from reference TRBV7-9 and TRBJ1-4, reads DTGVSQNPRHKITKRGQNVTFRCDPISEHNRLYWYRQTLGQGPEFLTYFQNEAQLEKSRLLSDRFSAERPKGSFSTLEIQRTEQGDSAMYLCASSLGDKTINEKLFFGSGTQLSVL.

This clonotype was recorded many times. The chain recombines TRBV7-2 with TRBJ1-2, with D possibly being TRBD1 (5 bases). The CDR3 is made up of 15 amino acids. The V end lost 2 bases, the J end lost 4 bases, and 14 bases lay between the germline ends. Germline values: CDR1 SGHTA, CDR2 FQGNSA. CDR3 loop: CASSLSTSGGYGYTF. The CDR3 DNA follows: TGTGCCAGCAGCTTAAGTACGAGTGGGGGCTATGGCTACACCTTC.

The rearrangement uses TRBV2 and TRBJ2-7, with 10 bases lining up with TRBD2. Trimming removed 5 bases from V and 2 bases from J; junction bases left unmatched: 12. The CDR3 contains 17 residues. Germline values: CDR1 SNHLY, CDR2 FYNNEI. The CDR3 here is CASSPFPRGLAAYEQYF. The CDR3 nucleotides are TGTGCCAGCAGTCCTTTCCCTCGCGGACTAGCGGCCTACGAGCAGTACTTC.

About this clonotype: It may be a read error: a sequence one base away is much more abundant. V gene TRBV25-1 combines with J gene TRBJ2-2, with D hard to call. The germline V gene has CDR1 MGHDK and CDR2 SYGVNS. This CDR3 is 13 amino acids long. The V end was cut by 10 bases, the J end by 4 bases, with 13 bases between. As DNA, the CDR3 is TGTGCCATCAGCCACTGGGGCACCGGGGAGCTGTTTTTT. This translates into CAISHWGTGELFF. Full variable domain (outside the CDR3, taken from reference TRBV25-1 and TRBJ2-2): EADIYQTPRYLVIGTGKKITLECSQTMGHDKMYWYQQDPGMELHLIHYSYGVNSTEKGDLSSESTVSRIRTEHFPLTLESARPSHTSQYLCAISHWGTGELFFGEGSRLTVL.

This chain connects TRBV20-1 to TRBJ1-5; D unresolved. The CDR3 totals 15 residues. V gave up 3 bases and J gave up 0 bases, with 12 bases separating them. Germline V gives CDR1 DFQATT, CDR2 SNEGSKA (reference sequence). In nucleotides, the CDR3 is TGCAGTGCTAGGGTAAGAGGATTTAGCAATCAGCCCCAGCATTTT. Translation: CSARVRGFSNQPQHF.